This T cell receptor (beta chain) appears in the sequencing data of a study of regulatory T cells in long-lasting Graves disease. Study as a whole: More than 5 years of antithyroid drugs with positive TSH receptor antibodies defined persistent Graves' disease.

Findings and caveats of the study: Persistent disease showed a preference for TRBV28, TRBJ1-2 and TRBJ2-5. The study found persistent patients shared more public clonotypes (over 2,500) than new patients (about 1,000).

This clonotype was picked up a small number of times. Its antigen is undetermined. Construction of the TCR beta libraries employed iRepertoire HTBI primers in conjunction with Arm-PCR of CDR3 regions. TCRdb analysed the multiplex PCR reads with MiXCR anew, one entry per CDR3 protein. The sample shows around 430,000 distinct CDR3 sequences, approximately 23% of them seen only once. The V and J ends lost 5 bases and 5 bases, in that order; junction bases with no gene match: 7. CDR1 MNHNS and CDR2 SASEGT come from the germline V gene. The CDR3 totals 16 residues. Time point reported: persistent/refractory GD, antithyroid drugs over 5 years with positive TRAb. TCR sequences were obtained from RNA taken from PBMCs.

The chain is built from TRBV6-1 and TRBJ2-5; 14 positions match TRBD2. The origin of this receptor is a female donor with Graves disease. The specimen comprised peripheral blood mononuclear cells (PBMCs), sampled when the disease was refractory, from a patient treated with antithyroid drugs. The CDR3 DNA reads as TGTGCCAGCAGTCGCGGGACTAGCGGGAGTGTTGAGACCCAGTACTTC. Residues: CASSRGTSGSVETQYF.